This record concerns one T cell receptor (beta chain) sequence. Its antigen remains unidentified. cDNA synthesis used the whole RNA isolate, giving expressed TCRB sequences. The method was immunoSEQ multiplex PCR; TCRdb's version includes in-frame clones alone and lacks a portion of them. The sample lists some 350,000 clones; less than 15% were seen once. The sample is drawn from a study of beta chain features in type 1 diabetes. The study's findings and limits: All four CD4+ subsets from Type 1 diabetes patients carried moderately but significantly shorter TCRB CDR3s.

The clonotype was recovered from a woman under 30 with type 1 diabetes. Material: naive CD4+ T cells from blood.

The CDR3 coding sequence is TGTGCCAGCAGCGTAGGCATTGGGACTAGCGGGAGCCAGACCTACAATGAGCAGTTCTTC. Translating gives CASSVGIGTSGSQTYNEQFF. This chain joins TRBV9 and TRBJ2-1; 14 nucleotides align to TRBD2. The ends lost 0 bases at V and 2 bases at J; junction bases unmatched: 10. CDR1 is SGDLS, CDR2 YYNGEE, per germline. CDR3 length: 20 residues.